One sample yielded the 10 T cell receptor beta chains listed below, sequenced in a study of T cells in women clearing cervical HPV infection. Clones were read by immunoSEQ multiplex PCR, and TCRdb kept only the in-frame ones, dropping some. In total, the table holds tens of thousands of clones. Sample: blood buffy coat. These receptors all come from a woman between 18 and 75 years old with a cervical HPV16 infection that either progressed to CIN3+ or cleared (not recorded which).

A remark on this clone: The read gets to within 3 residues of the CDR3 end, and the germline J gene fills in the rest. The J gene is TRBJ2-5, the V gene TRBV7-2; 7 bases fit TRBD2. V was pared by 4 bases and J by 3 bases, with 8 bases of the junction left unmatched. Germline loops: CDR1 SGHTA, CDR2 FQGNSA. This CDR3 has 15 amino acids. The CDR3 region is CASSSSGESKETQYF. CDR3 bases read: TGTGCCAGCAGCTCCAGCGGGGAAAGTAAAGAGACC.

About this clone itself: The sequence runs out 3 residues before the end of the CDR3; the remainder is reconstructed from the germline J gene. J is TRBJ2-3 and V is TRBV20-1, with TRBD1 matching 7 bases. The junction had 5 bases not matched to a gene; V was cut back by 3 bases and J by 2 bases. The germline CDR1 and CDR2 sequences are DFQATT and SNEGSKA (reference sequence). The CDR3 is 14 amino acids. CDR3 sequence reads: CSASRDSFTDTQYF. The sequenced part of the CDR3 DNA is TGCAGTGCTAGCCGGGACAGTTTCACAGATACG.

On this clone: Read sequence stops 3 residues before the CDR3 end, and the germline J gene provides the missing end. V usage is TRBV2 and J usage is TRBJ2-1, with 9 positions matching TRBD1. This CDR3 is built from 13 residues. Trimming removed 8 bases from V and 5 bases from J; junction bases left unmatched: 4. Germline values: CDR1 SNHLY, CDR2 FYNNEI. Partial CDR3 DNA: TGTGCCAGCTCCGGGACAGGGAACAATGAG. Translated, it gives CASSGTGNNE. The entire CDR3 protein reads CASSGTGNNEQFF.

With respect to this clone: At one of its ends the junction is not consistent with the germline gene, which may arise from a read error. The read ends 3 residues early relative to the CDR3; the germline J gene fills the gap. The chain joins TRBV7-2 to TRBJ2-3; 11 positions agree with TRBD2. The CDR3 is 15 residues long. The germline V gene has CDR1 SGHTA and CDR2 FQGNSA. The CDR3 DNA, read in part, is TGTGCCAGCAGTTTAGCGGGGGGGCGAGAAGAGACG. It is translated as CASSLAGGREET. The entire CDR3 protein reads CASSLAGGREETQYF.

Points on this clone: The read terminates 3 residues before the CDR3 end, so the remaining end is supplied by the germline J gene. V gene TRBV15 combines with J gene TRBJ2-1, with 9 bases aligning to TRBD2. V was pared by 1 base and J by 4 bases, with 5 bases of the junction left unmatched. The CDR3 is made up of 16 amino acids. Germline assignment: CDR1 LNHNV and CDR2 YYDKDF (reference sequence). CDR3 sequence: CATSRGISGGYNEQFF. The CDR3 DNA, read in part, is TGTGCCACCAGCAGAGGGATTAGCGGGGGATACAATGAG. Full variable domain (remainder filled in from reference TRBV15 and TRBJ2-1): DAMVIQNPRYQVTQFGKPVTLSCSQTLNHNVMYWYQQKSSQAPKLLFHYYDKDFNNEADTPDNFQSRRPNTSFCFLDIRSPGLGDTAMYLCATSRGISGGYNEQFFGPGTRLTVL.

In the case of this clone: The read finishes 3 residues shy of the CDR3 end, and the germline J gene is used to complete it. This chain connects TRBV2 to TRBJ2-3, with TRBD2 identical over 7 bases. The CDR3 is 15 residues long. Trimming removed 6 bases from V and 2 bases from J; junction bases left unmatched: 8. Germline CDR1 reads SNHLY; CDR2 reads FYNNEI. CDR3 bases read: TGTGCCAGCAGAATCGGCGGGGGAGACACAGATACG. Amino acids: CASRIGGGDTDT. The CDR3 reads in full as CASRIGGGDTDTQYF. Full variable domain (rest looked up from reference TRBV2 and TRBJ2-3): EPEVTQTPSHQVTQMGQEVILRCVPISNHLYFYWYRQILGQKVEFLVSFYNNEISEKSEIFDDQFSVERPDGSNFTLKIRSTKLEDSAMYFCASRIGGGDTDTQYFGPGTRLTVL.

Partial CDR3 DNA: TGTGCCAGCACCGGCGAGTTAGGGCCTGACACTGAA. Its protein product is CASTGELGPDTE. The complete CDR3 protein is CASTGELGPDTEAFF. The chain recombines TRBV7-9 with TRBJ1-1, with no clear D. The read falls 3 residues short of the CDR3 end, and the missing part is taken from the germline J gene. From germline, CDR1 is SEHNR and CDR2 FQNEAQ (reference sequence). V was trimmed by 7 bases and J by 3 bases, leaving 18 bases between them. There are 15 residues in the CDR3.

A word on this clone: The read halts 3 residues ahead of the CDR3 end, with the missing end drawn from the germline J gene. The V and J genes are TRBV20-1 and TRBJ2-2, with TRBD2 matching over 10 bases. Per the germline V gene, CDR1 is DFQATT and CDR2 is SNEGSKA (reference sequence). With 1 base clipped from V and 7 bases from J, the junction kept 12 bases outside the gene matches. This CDR3 has 17 amino acids. The CDR3 here is CSARVPPGLAGGGELFF. CDR3 bases read: TGCAGTGCTAGAGTCCCTCCGGGTTTAGCGGGGGGCGGGGAG.

The covered CDR3 bases are TGTGCCAGCAGTGGAGGGGAGAGACAGGGGCGAGAGACC. It is translated as CASSGGERQGRET. The whole CDR3 sequence reads CASSGGERQGRETQYF. The V gene is TRBV6-1, the J gene TRBJ2-5; 8 bases fit TRBD1. Read coverage stops 3 residues before the CDR3 terminus; the germline J gene supplies the remainder. CDR1 is MNHNS, CDR2 SASEGT, per germline. The CDR3 is made up of 16 amino acids. V trimming: 4 bases; J trimming: 4 bases; junction bases outside the gene matches: 11.

In regard to this clone: The DNA ends 3 residues before the CDR3 does, and the rest of the CDR3 is filled in from the germline J gene. The J gene is TRBJ1-4, the V gene TRBV24-1; D gene ambiguous. Germline assignment: CDR1 KGHDR and CDR2 SFDVKD. CDR3 length: 13 amino acids. Trimming removed 4 bases at V and 5 bases at J, with 7 bases between. Partial CDR3 DNA: TGTGCCACCAGTGACCTAGGAAATGAAAAA. Protein product: CATSDLGNEK. The entire CDR3 is CATSDLGNEKLFF.